Listed below are T cell receptor beta chains from one sample, sequenced in a study of blood T cell repertoires in COVID-19. TCRdb's table, derived via immunoSEQ multiplex PCR, lists solely in-frame clones and lacks some. Of just over 650,000 clones listed, about 87% were seen once; the top ten hold approximately 0.3%. Sequencing was performed on peripheral blood. Every receptor here comes from a woman between 18 and 30 years old with acute or convalescent COVID-19. CDR3s include the opening cysteine and the closing phenylalanine or tryptophan. Each record gives: CDR3 protein, CDR3 DNA, V gene, D gene, clone size, J gene, CDR3 length. A D gene is named only where the DNA matches it firmly. Clone size is shown for a subset of rows, as once, few, many or a class of expanded clone.

CASTAGIDEQFF | TGTGCCAGTACCGCGGGAATCGATGAGCAGTTCTTC | TRBV19 | . | . | TRBJ2-1 | 12
CASSYSSDYTF | TGTGCCAGCAGTTACTCAAGCGACTACACCTTC | TRBV6-5 | . | once | TRBJ1-2 | 11
CASSSNRVVGGKNIQYF | TGTGCCAGCAGCTCGAACAGGGTCGTGGGTGGCAAAAACATTCAGTACTTC | TRBV7-8 | . | . | TRBJ2-4 | 17
CASSLSVLEAFF | TGTGCCAGCAGTTTGTCGGTATTGGAAGCTTTCTTT | TRBV12-3/TRBV12-4 | . | . | TRBJ1-1 | 12
CAVRLSEGQSTDTQYF | TGTGCCGTACGTCTTTCGGAGGGACAGAGCACAGATACGCAGTATTTT | TRBV10-3 | . | . | TRBJ2-3 | 16
CASSLGRVTGYTF | TGTGCCAGCAGCTTGGGCAGGGTTACGGGCTACACCTTC | TRBV5-6 | . | . | TRBJ1-2 | 13
CASTTNNYGYTF | TGTGCCAGCACGACTAATAACTATGGCTACACCTTC | TRBV28 | . | . | TRBJ1-2 | 12
CSVVEGAPGYGYTF | TGCAGCGTTGTCGAGGGGGCGCCGGGCTATGGCTACACCTTC | TRBV29-1 | TRBD1 | . | TRBJ1-2 | 14
CATSSGGANAGELFF | TGTGCCACCTCATCTGGGGGGGCGAATGCCGGGGAGCTGTTTTTT | TRBV15 | . | many | TRBJ2-2 | 15
CASSMGRGSSTEAFF | TGTGCCAGTAGTATGGGGCGGGGCTCGTCCACTGAAGCTTTCTTT | TRBV19 | . | . | TRBJ1-1 | 15
CASSLPGLASNTEAFF | TGTGCCAGTAGTCTCCCCGGGTTGGCTTCGAACACTGAAGCTTTCTTT | TRBV19 | . | . | TRBJ1-1 | 16
CASSLGASYEQYF | TGCGCCAGCAGCTTAGGGGCTAGCTACGAGCAGTACTTC | TRBV5-1 | . | . | TRBJ2-7 | 13
CATSDLSTSGGPTDTQYF | TGTGCCACCAGTGATTTGTCGACTAGCGGGGGGCCAACAGATACGCAGTATTTT | TRBV24-1 | TRBD2 | once | TRBJ2-3 | 18
CASSQVGGKNSPLHF | TGCGCCAGCAGCCAAGTGGGGGGGAAGAATTCACCCCTCCACTTT | TRBV4-3 | . | . | TRBJ1-6 | 15
CASSAGDIANEKLFF | TGTGCCAGCAGCGCAGGGGATATAGCTAATGAAAAACTGTTTTTT | TRBV9 | . | . | TRBJ1-4 | 15